The 20 T cell receptor beta chains below were found in one sample sequenced in a study of tumor-infiltrating lymphocytes in primary liver carcinoma. Reverse transcription of 500 ng total RNA with a constant-region primer produced TCR beta cDNA. Amplification in three nested multiplex PCR rounds with slightly modified ARM-PCR gave rise to TCR beta libraries. With TRBV1-TRBV30 forward primers and a C-beta reverse primer, the first two PCR rounds were run for about 10 cycles each. From the multiplex PCR reads, TCRdb called clonotypes with MiXCR, one entry per CDR3 protein. The sample has around 25,000 distinct CDR3 sequences, roughly four fifths seen once; the top ten hold under 55%. The tissue used was unsorted bulk material of about 19-33 mg. RNA and DNA were co-extracted from it with the AllPrep DNA/RNA mini kit. Sequencing input: liver tumor tissue from sampling region 3. Subset here: tumor region T3, left-lateral pole. These receptors originate from a man in his forties or fifties with primary liver carcinoma and hepatitis B virus infection.

Details on this clonotype: A much larger clone differs by one base, so this may be a read error. This CDR3 is CATSIDGGNNEQFF. DNA for the CDR3: TGTGCCACCAGCATAGATGGGGGGAACAATGAGCAGTTCTTC. V and J are TRBV15 and TRBJ2-1; D may be TRBD2 (6 bases). V shed 4 bases and J shed 5 bases, with 12 bases lying between them. The CDR3 length is 14 residues. Germline CDR1 is LNHNV and CDR2 is YYDKDF (reference sequence).

This clonotype is deemed medium-sized. V gene TRBV4-2 combines with J gene TRBJ1-2; D gene ambiguous. CDR1 LGHNA and CDR2 YNFKEQ come from the germline V gene. Trimming took off 1 base at V and 6 bases at J, with 12 bases between the two ends. The CDR3 runs to 14 residues. CDR3 in amino acids: CASSQVSGLDGYTF. CDR3 in DNA: TGTGCCAGCAGCCAAGTTTCCGGGTTGGATGGCTACACCTTC.

By sample fraction, this clonotype is medium-sized. The chain joins TRBV5-4 to TRBJ2-7; D assignment may be TRBD1 or TRBD2 (5 bases each). Looked up from germline, CDR1 is SGHNT and CDR2 is YYREEE (reference sequence). V lost 4 bases, J lost 3 bases, and 20 bases lay in between. The CDR3 has 16 residues. The CDR3 DNA reads TGTGCCAGCAGCAAAGACGGGGCTCCCGGTGGCTACGAGCAGTACTTC. As protein: CASSKDGAPGGYEQYF.

As to this clonotype: It is likely a read error, because the conserved phenylalanine at the end of the CDR3 is missing. The genes are TRBV7-9 and TRBJ2-7, with D perhaps matching TRBD1 (6 bases). Germline V gene lookup returns CDR1 SEHNR and CDR2 FQNEAQ (reference sequence). This CDR3 has 12 amino acids. CDR3 DNA: TGTGCAAGCAGCTGGACAGATTACGAGCAGTACTTA. This sequence encodes CASSWTDYEQYL.

A word on this clonotype: A read error may produce the germline difference seen at one junction end. The J gene is TRBJ2-1, the V gene TRBV20-1; D might be TRBD2 (5 bases). The CDR3 is 14 amino acids. Germline V lookup: CDR1 DFQATT, CDR2 SNEGSKA (reference sequence). The CDR3 coding sequence is TGCAATGCTAGAAAGAGGGTAATTGTCGGTGAGCAGTTCTTC. This gives the protein CNARKRVIVGEQFF.

Comments on this clonotype: An end of the junction does not agree with germline; a read error may underlie this. V usage is TRBV28 and J usage is TRBJ2-7, with D hard to call. The germline CDR1 and CDR2 sequences are MDHEN and SYDVKM. CDR3 length equals 15 residues. The CDR3 DNA follows: TGTGTCAGCAGTAGGAGACGGCAGGATTCCTACGAGCAGTACTTC. Translation gives CVSSRRRQDSYEQYF.

A note on this clonotype: At one boundary the junction diverges from the germline segment, which might be a read error. The V call is TRBV2, the J call TRBJ2-1; a possible D gene is TRBD1 (6 bases). This CDR3 has 16 residues. The germline V gene encodes CDR1 SNHLY and CDR2 FYNNEI. Here the CDR3 reads CASSDPTARGDNEHFF. For the CDR3, the DNA is TGTGCCAGCAGCGATCCGACAGCGCGTGGGGACAATGAGCACTTCTTC.

Points on this clonotype: A clone one base away is much larger, so this may be a read error. V and J are TRBV6-1 and TRBJ2-2; D unresolved. Germline V lookup: CDR1 MNHNS, CDR2 SASEGT. The CDR3 loop spans 11 amino acids. V lost 4 bases, J lost 7 bases, and 4 bases lay in between. CDR3 nucleotide sequence: TGTGCCAGCAGTGCCCTCGGGGAGCTGTTTTTT. Protein: CASSALGELFF.

Comment on this clonotype: The junction does not match germline at one end; this may be a read error. This CDR3 reads CASSQAASGLVLCSYNKQFF. In nucleotides, the CDR3 is TGTGCCAGCAGCCAAGCCGCAAGCGGACTAGTATTGTGCTCCTACAATAAGCAGTTCTTC. The rearrangement links TRBV4-2 to TRBJ2-1, with 7 bases identical to TRBD2. This CDR3 contains 20 residues. Germline V lookup: CDR1 LGHNA, CDR2 YNFKEQ.

This clonotype was picked up one time. The chain couples TRBV11-2 to TRBJ2-1; no clear D. In germline, CDR1 is SGHAT, CDR2 FQNNGV. V gave up 4 bases and J gave up 13 bases, with 26 bases separating them. The CDR3 runs 16 residues. This chain's CDR3 is CASSSDPESSYNEQFF. Here the CDR3 DNA reads TGTGCCAGCAGCTCAGATCCAGAGAGCTCATACAACGAACAGTTCTTC.

On this clonotype: Likely a read error: the CDR3 ends without its conserved phenylalanine or tryptophan. This rearrangement joins TRBV6-2 or TRBV6-3 to TRBJ2-1; a weak D match, TRBD2 (5 bases). The germline V gene encodes CDR1 MNHEY and CDR2 SVGEGT. The CDR3 runs to 14 residues. V gave up 9 bases and J gave up 8 bases, with 20 bases separating them. Written as DNA, the CDR3 is TGTGCCAGAAGGGCCAGCGGTCGGCGGGATGAGCAGTTCTTA. It yields the protein CARRASGRRDEQFL.

The chain employs TRBV10-3 and TRBJ2-3, with D uncertain. This CDR3 contains 17 residues. Germline-derived CDR1 and CDR2 are ENHRY and SYGVKD. V was pared by 0 bases and J by 5 bases, with 18 bases between. As DNA, the CDR3 is TGTGCCATCAGTGAGTCCAAGAGTAACCGTTTGATAGATACGCAGTATTTT. It yields the protein CAISESKSNRLIDTQYF.

In DNA form, the CDR3 reads TGTGCCAGCAGTAACAACCCAGTCGGAAACACCATATATTTT. Protein: CASSNNPVGNTIYF. This chain uses TRBV5-6 with TRBJ1-3; D gene unclear. Trimming took off 5 bases at V and 4 bases at J, with 13 bases between the two ends. The CDR3 runs to 14 residues. CDR1 SGHDT and CDR2 YYEEEE come from the germline V gene.

This clonotype has a handful of counts. The chain has TRBV4-1 and TRBJ2-1; 11 bases match TRBD2. CDR1 is MGHRA and CDR2 is YSYEKL in the germline V gene. CDR3 size: 19 residues. The CDR3 sequence is CGSSQRGLAGGGSYNEQFF. As DNA, the CDR3 is TGCGGTAGCAGCCAACGGGGGCTAGCGGGAGGTGGCTCCTACAATGAGCAGTTCTTC.

On this clonotype itself: This may stem from a read error, because a much larger clone lies one nucleotide away. V is TRBV2 and J is TRBJ2-7; no reliable D call. The CDR3 has 12 residues. Trimming shortened V by 9 bases and J by 3 bases, and 12 bases separated the two germline ends. CDR1 is SNHLY and CDR2 is FYNNEI in the germline V gene. As DNA, the CDR3 is TGTGCCAGTTTGTTCGACAACTACGAGCAGTACTTC. This translates into CASLFDNYEQYF.

This clonotype was found a few times. The genes are TRBV10-3 and TRBJ2-1; D unresolved. The V gene's germline CDR1 is ENHRY and CDR2 SYGVKD. The CDR3 has 14 residues. Trimming pared 0 bases from V and 8 bases from J, leaving 11 bases between. The CDR3: CAISESRAADEQFF. The CDR3 nucleotides read TGTGCCATCAGTGAGTCTAGGGCGGCCGATGAGCAGTTCTTC.

As to this clonotype: Germline is not matched at one junction end, which may reflect a read error. The CDR3 is CASSHTGTSVPYF. The DNA of the CDR3 is TGTGCCAGTAGCCACACCGGGACTAGCGTTCCTTACTTC. The gene calls are TRBV14 and TRBJ2-5, with 10 bases that match TRBD2. The CDR3 spans 13 residues. Germline-derived CDR1 and CDR2 are SGHDN and FVKESK.

The gene calls are TRBV10-3 and TRBJ2-7; TRBD2 agrees at 7 bases. Per the germline V gene, CDR1 is ENHRY and CDR2 is SYGVKD. This CDR3 contains 19 residues. The V gene end was trimmed by 7 bases and the J gene end by 0 bases; junction bases not matched to a gene: 21. The CDR3 sequence is CAITKGSGLMGGFSYEQYF. The CDR3, as DNA: TGTGCCATCACCAAAGGATCGGGACTAATGGGAGGGTTCTCCTACGAGCAGTACTTC.

This clonotype was seen many times. Just one base apart from a much larger clone, this may be a read error. The conserved phenylalanine or tryptophan normally closing the CDR3 is absent here, so this likely arose from a read error. This chain links TRBV5-4 with TRBJ2-1; the D is unclear. The CDR3 runs 15 residues. V dropped 4 bases and J dropped 1 base, with 12 bases sitting between them. Per germline, CDR1 SGHNT and CDR2 YYREEE (reference sequence). This CDR3 reads CASSPSALSYNEQFL. CDR3 sequence (DNA): TGTGCCAGCAGCCCCTCCGCCTTATCCTACAATGAGCAGTTCCTC.

Note on this clonotype: One end of the junction does not line up with germline, which may come from a read error. The chain is built from TRBV4-1 and TRBJ1-5; a weak D match, TRBD1 (5 bases). The CDR3 loop spans 16 amino acids. The germline CDR1 and CDR2 sequences are MGHRA and YSYEKL. The CDR3 loop reads CASSQEVADGALPQHF. The CDR3 DNA is TGCGCTAGCAGCCAAGAAGTCGCGGACGGGGCTCTGCCCCAGCATTTT.